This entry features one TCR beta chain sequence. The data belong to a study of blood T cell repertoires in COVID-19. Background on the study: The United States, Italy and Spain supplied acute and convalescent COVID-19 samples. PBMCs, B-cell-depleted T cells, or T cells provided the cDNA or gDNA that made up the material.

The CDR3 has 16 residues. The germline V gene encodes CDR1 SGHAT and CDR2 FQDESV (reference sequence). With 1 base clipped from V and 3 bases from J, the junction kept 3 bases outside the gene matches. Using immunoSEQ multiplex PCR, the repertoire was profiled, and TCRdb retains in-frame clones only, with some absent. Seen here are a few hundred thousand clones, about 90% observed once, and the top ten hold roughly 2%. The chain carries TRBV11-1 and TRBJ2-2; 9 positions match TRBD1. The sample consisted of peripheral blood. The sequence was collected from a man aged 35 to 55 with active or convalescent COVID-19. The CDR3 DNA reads TGTGCCAGCAGCTTAGATGGACAGGGGTACACCGGGGAGCTGTTTTTT. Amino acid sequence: CASSLDGQGYTGELFF.